A selection of T cell receptor beta chains follows, all from one sample in a study of blood T cell repertoires in COVID-19. The protocol was immunoSEQ multiplex PCR, while the TCRdb copy is restricted to in-frame clones and leaves out a portion. The sample shows 89,000 or so clones, nearly 95% of them seen only once. The sequenced material came from peripheral blood. The receptors come from a human donor with active COVID-19. The donor label of this sample is uncertain. The CDR3 runs from the conserved cysteine through the conserved F or W. The D gene is left open where the match is weak. Clone size is stated in some rows and not others, as once, few, many or a class when expanded.

abundance	v_gene	j_gene	d_gene	CDR3aa	CDR3nt
.	TRBV19	TRBJ1-5	.	CASSIVGGLSNQPQHF	TGTGCCAGTAGTATAGTGGGGGGACTTAGCAATCAGCCCCAGCATTTT
.	TRBV9	TRBJ1-6	.	CASSVGTANYNSPLHF	TGTGCCAGCAGCGTAGGGACAGCAAACTATAATTCACCCCTCCACTTT
.	TRBV5-4	TRBJ1-2	TRBD1	CASSPGTENYGYTF	TGTGCCAGCAGCCCCGGGACAGAGAACTATGGCTACACCTTC
.	TRBV5-1	TRBJ2-3	TRBD2	CASSSTSGGATDTQYF	TGCGCCAGCAGCTCCACTAGCGGGGGGGCGACAGATACGCAGTATTTT
.	TRBV14	TRBJ2-7	.	CASSPLAGHAQYF	TGTGCCAGCAGCCCCTTGGCAGGGCACGCGCAGTACTTC
.	TRBV29-1	TRBJ2-5	TRBD2	CSVAAGGGETQYF	TGCAGCGTTGCAGCGGGGGGTGGGGAGACCCAGTACTTC
.	TRBV12-3/TRBV12-4	TRBJ2-3	.	CASSSQGTTQYF	TGTGCCAGCAGTTCTCAGGGGACTACGCAGTATTTT
.	TRBV18	TRBJ1-5	TRBD1	CASSPFDRGEGQPQHF	TGTGCCAGCTCACCATTCGACAGGGGAGAAGGTCAGCCCCAGCATTTT
.	TRBV19	TRBJ2-1	.	CASSTSSKGEGGEQFF	TGTGCCAGTAGTACCTCATCCAAGGGGGAAGGGGGTGAGCAGTTCTTC
once	TRBV7-9	TRBJ2-2	.	CASSSPGTGELFF	TGTGCCAGCAGCTCTCCAGGGACCGGGGAGCTGTTTTTT
.	TRBV6-4	TRBJ2-1	TRBD2	CASSVELAGRNEQFF	TGTGCCAGCAGTGTGGAACTAGCGGGGCGGAATGAGCAGTTCTTC
.	TRBV11-2	TRBJ2-5	.	CASSLGGQRQETQYF	TGTGCCAGCAGCTTGGGGGGACAGCGCCAAGAGACCCAGTACTTC
.	TRBV12-3/TRBV12-4	TRBJ2-7	TRBD1	CASSTGGYEQYF	TGTGCCAGCAGTACAGGGGGCTACGAGCAGTACTTC
.	TRBV5-1	TRBJ2-7	TRBD1	CASSFGDRVSYEQYF	TGCGCCAGCAGCTTCGGTGACAGGGTCTCCTACGAGCAGTACTTC
.	TRBV11-3	TRBJ2-5	.	CASSTGSGVETQYF	TGTGCCAGCAGCACCGGGTCGGGAGTGGAGACCCAGTACTTC
.	TRBV5-8	TRBJ1-2	.	CASSLFPVGDGYTF	TGTGCCAGCAGCTTGTTCCCGGTCGGGGATGGCTACACCTTC
.	TRBV6-5	TRBJ2-7	.	CASSSTSPYEQYF	TGTGCCAGCAGTTCAACTAGCCCTTACGAGCAGTACTTC
.	TRBV5-4	TRBJ2-3	TRBD1	CASSWGGQGASDTQYF	TGTGCCAGCAGCTGGGGGGGACAGGGGGCCTCAGATACGCAGTATTTT
.	TRBV7-9	TRBJ2-5	TRBD2	CASSLGVGRPQETQYF	TGTGCCAGCAGCTTAGGCGTCGGGAGGCCCCAAGAGACCCAGTACTTC
.	TRBV3-1/TRBV3-2	TRBJ1-2	TRBD1	CASSQSTGKGGYTF	TGTGCCAGCAGCCAATCGACAGGGAAGGGTGGCTACACCTTC
.	TRBV2	TRBJ2-7	.	CAASRGRSYEQYF	TGTGCCGCAAGCCGAGGCAGATCCTACGAGCAGTACTTC
.	TRBV10-3	TRBJ2-4	TRBD2	CAISERGLAGGLGIQYF	TGTGCCATCAGTGAGCGGGGACTAGCGGGAGGGTTGGGCATTCAGTACTTC
.	TRBV7-8	TRBJ2-7	.	CASSLVGTTRAEQYF	TGTGCCAGCAGCTTAGTTGGGACAACACGGGCCGAGCAGTACTTC
.	TRBV5-5	TRBJ1-3	.	CASSLRQSSSGNTIYF	TGTGCCAGCAGCTTGAGACAGAGCAGCTCTGGAAACACCATATATTTT
.	TRBV28	TRBJ2-1	.	CASSLVRNNEQFF	TGTGCCAGCAGTTTGGTGCGGAACAATGAGCAGTTCTTC
.	TRBV6-6	TRBJ2-7	.	CASSFSGAYEQYF	TGTGCCAGCAGTTTTAGCGGCGCCTACGAGCAGTACTTC
.	TRBV11-2	TRBJ1-3	.	CASSLGDTSGNTIYF	TGTGCCAGCAGCTTAGGGGACACGTCTGGAAACACCATATATTTT
.	TRBV5-4	TRBJ1-2	.	CASSLPTGLLRGYTF	TGTGCCAGCAGCTTGCCAACAGGGCTCCTTCGTGGCTACACCTTC
.	TRBV24-1	TRBJ2-1	.	CATSETNRAKQFF	TGTGCCACCAGTGAGACTAACAGGGCAAAGCAGTTCTTC
once	TRBV13	TRBJ2-3	.	CASSTPAVGGDTQYF	TGTGCCAGCAGCACTCCTGCGGTCGGAGGGGATACGCAGTATTTT
.	TRBV27	TRBJ2-1	TRBD1	CASSLITGQGPGEQFF	TGTGCCAGCAGTTTGATAACGGGACAGGGTCCGGGTGAGCAGTTCTTC